This TCR beta chain was captured by sequencing in a study of cytomegalovirus exposure and HLA in healthy donors. Study-wide background: In an early release, HLA-typed donors contributed tens of millions of unique TCR sequences. Study-level points and caveats: Overall, some 160 TCR beta chains were annotated as cytomegalovirus-associated. Reportedly, a later analysis found an Asian-associated ancestry cluster had fewer N-insertions than the roughly 700-donor mean.

Details on this clone: Its specificity is not known.

The CDR3 loop spans 15 amino acids. The V gene's germline CDR1 is SGHTA and CDR2 FQGNSA. Trimming removed 3 bases from V and 8 bases from J; junction bases left unmatched: 10. PCR used 60 Vbeta primers and 13 Jbeta primers. Profiled with immunoSEQ multiplex PCR; TCRdb holds only in-frame clones, not every one. The repertoire holds 100,000 to 150,000 clones, with around 78% as singletons. This TCR derives from a woman aged 45-65 years in good health and CMV-seronegative. The specimen sequenced was PBMCs. The chain has TRBV7-2 and TRBJ2-1, with 7 nucleotides matching TRBD2. In DNA, the CDR3 is TGTGCCAGCAGCTTGGCCGGGACTACGGCACATGAGCAGTTCTTC. Residues: CASSLAGTTAHEQFF.